This T cell receptor beta chain is from a study of T-cell memory formation after mild COVID-19. Germline CDR1 SGHAT, CDR2 FQDESV (reference sequence). The CDR3 length is 16 residues. The V and J ends lost 2 bases and 0 bases, in that order; junction bases with no gene match: 5. TCRdb re-called the 5' RACE reads through MiXCR, storing one row per CDR3 protein. The sample lists more than 400,000 distinct CDR3 sequences; approximately 18% were seen once. Sequencing was done on a sample of PBMCs or a T cell subset sorted from them (not recorded which). The V call is TRBV11-1, the J call TRBJ2-3, with 7 positions matching TRBD2. This TCR was sampled from an adult woman who had mild COVID-19 (a few samples of this study predate the infection). Cell type and time point are not known. The CDR3 DNA is TGTGCCAGCAGCTTAAATTTACTAGCGAGCACAGATACGCAGTATTTT. Residues: CASSLNLLASTDTQYF.